Following are 28 T cell receptor beta chains from one sample sequenced in a study of T-cell memory formation after mild COVID-19. TCRdb recomputed calls from the 5' RACE reads with MiXCR, one row per CDR3 protein. Of around 390,000 distinct CDR3 sequences listed, about 17% are singletons. The source material was PBMCs or a T cell subset sorted from them (not recorded which). The receptor source for this set is a young man who had mild COVID-19 (a few samples of this study predate the infection). Cell type and time point are not known.

V is TRBV20-1 and J is TRBJ2-2; D unclear. V lost 7 bases, J lost 9 bases, and 6 bases lay in between. The CDR3 contains 9 residues. CDR1 is DFQATT, CDR2 SNEGSKA, per germline (reference sequence). CDR3: CSESRELFF. CDR3 sequence (DNA): TGCAGTGAGTCAAGGGAGCTGTTTTTT.

The rearrangement uses TRBV12-3 or TRBV12-4 and TRBJ1-1; D is unclear. V lost 6 bases and J 10 bases, leaving 15 bases between the germline ends. The CDR3 has 12 residues. CDR3 nucleotide sequence: TGTGCCAGCAGCCAAGAGGCTTTCCGAGCTTTCTTT. The encoded protein is CASSQEAFRAFF.

This chain links TRBV6-5 with TRBJ2-1; 7 nucleotides agree with TRBD2. CDR3 length equals 13 residues. Losses at the gene ends were 1 base for V and 9 bases for J; bases not matched to a gene: 3. Germline CDR1 and CDR2: MNHEY and SVGAGI. CDR3 residues: CASSYFQRGEQFF. In DNA, the CDR3 is TGTGCCAGCAGTTACTTTCAGCGGGGTGAGCAGTTCTTC.

The J gene is TRBJ1-1, the V gene TRBV4-3; D is perhaps TRBD1 (5 bases). Trimming shortened V by 5 bases and J by 4 bases, and 17 bases separated the two germline ends. CDR3 size: 15 residues. Per germline, CDR1 LGHNA and CDR2 YSLEER. The CDR3 sequence: CASSFGQGWGTEAFF. CDR3 DNA sequence: TGCGCCAGCAGCTTCGGGCAGGGATGGGGCACTGAAGCTTTCTTT.

This clonotype came up a few times. The chain joins TRBV19 to TRBJ2-7, with TRBD2 matching 14 bases. The J segment lost 3 bases and the V segment lost 5 bases, leaving 6 bases of the junction unmatched. CDR3 length: 16 residues. The germline V gene has CDR1 LNHDA and CDR2 SQIVND (reference sequence). The CDR3 region is CASSGTSGGSGYEQYF. In nucleotides, the CDR3 is TGTGCCAGTAGTGGGACTAGCGGGGGAAGCGGCTACGAGCAGTACTTC. The full variable domain, rest sourced from reference TRBV19 and TRBJ2-7, is DGGITQSPKYLFRKEGQNVTLSCEQNLNHDAMYWYRQDPGQGLRLIYYSQIVNDFQKGDIAEGYSVSREKKESFPLTVTSAQKNPTAFYLCASSGTSGGSGYEQYFGPGTRLTVT.

The table lists this clonotype with a few counts. The DNA of the CDR3 is TGCGCCAGCAGCTTAGGGTTTCCGGGACATTTAAGCACAGATACGCAGTATTTT. It encodes CASSLGFPGHLSTDTQYF. The chain combines TRBV5-1 with TRBJ2-3, with TRBD1 as a possible D gene (6 bases). In germline, CDR1 is SGHRS, CDR2 YFSETQ. This CDR3 is built from 18 residues. V was clipped by 2 bases and J by 0 bases, with 19 bases between them.

This clonotype turned up a few times. V and J are TRBV7-8 and TRBJ1-2, with D unclear. V was cut by 5 bases and J by 9 bases, with 19 bases left in between. The CDR3 runs 14 residues. The V gene's germline CDR1 is SGHVS and CDR2 FQNEAQ. The CDR3 sequence: CASSPDTGEGSYTF. CDR3 sequence (DNA): TGTGCCAGCAGCCCTGATACGGGTGAAGGGAGCTACACCTTC.

The chain is built from TRBV5-1 and TRBJ2-1; a weak D match, TRBD2 (6 bases). CDR3 length: 15 amino acids. Germline CDR1 SGHRS, CDR2 YFSETQ. Trimming shortened V by 0 bases and J by 5 bases, and 12 bases separated the two germline ends. CDR3 coding DNA: TGCGCCAGCAGCTTGGGTCCTGGGACTCACAATGAGCAGTTCTTC. Its protein is CASSLGPGTHNEQFF.

This clonotype has just a few counts. V and J are TRBV9 and TRBJ2-2; TRBD2 agrees at 14 bases. Germline values: CDR1 SGDLS, CDR2 YYNGEE. The CDR3 has 17 residues. The V segment lost 6 bases and the J segment 1 base; nucleotides outside the gene matches: 5. The DNA of the CDR3 is TGTGCCAGCACGCGACTAGCGGGGGGGCTGAACACCGGGGAGCTGTTTTTT. This gives the protein CASTRLAGGLNTGELFF.

This sequence joins TRBV4-2 and TRBJ2-1; 7 bases are shared with TRBD2. CDR3 length: 16 residues. Germline CDR1 LGHNA, CDR2 YNFKEQ. Trimming took 1 base from V and 6 from J; bases not matched to a gene: 9. The CDR3 loop reads CASSQALGEGPNEQFF. The CDR3 DNA is TGTGCCAGCAGCCAAGCCCTAGGGGAGGGGCCCAATGAGCAGTTCTTC.

The V gene is TRBV6-1, the J gene TRBJ1-5, with 12 bases that match TRBD1. From germline, CDR1 is MNHNS and CDR2 SASEGT. Germline trimming cut 4 bases from V and 6 bases from J; bases unmatched to any gene: 1. The CDR3 length is 14 residues. This CDR3 reads CASSGDRGLQPQHF. The CDR3 DNA reads TGTGCCAGCAGTGGGGACAGGGGGCTTCAGCCCCAGCATTTT.

The J gene is TRBJ1-5, the V gene TRBV4-1; the D gene is possibly TRBD1 (5 bases). This CDR3 spans 16 amino acids. Germline V gene lookup returns CDR1 MGHRA and CDR2 YSYEKL. V was shortened by 0 bases and J by 2 bases, with 11 bases between the two germline ends. CDR3 in DNA: TGCGCCAGCAGCCAAGAGGGTCGGGGCGGCAATCAGCCCCAGCATTTT. This sequence encodes CASSQEGRGGNQPQHF.

This clonotype was observed a few times. The chain is built from TRBV4-1 and TRBJ2-7; D ambiguous. The germline CDR1 and CDR2 sequences are MGHRA and YSYEKL. Trimming took 0 bases from V and 5 from J, leaving 11 bases between them. The length of the CDR3 is 14 residues. Here the CDR3 DNA reads TGCGCCAGCAGCCAAGAGTGGCTTTTCAACGAGCAGTACTTC. Protein product: CASSQEWLFNEQYF.

This clonotype has more than one count but fewer than ten. The chain combines TRBV4-1 with TRBJ2-1; the match to TRBD2 covers 7 bases. The CDR3 spans 14 residues. Germline CDR1 is MGHRA and CDR2 is YSYEKL. V lost 8 bases to trimming and J lost 3 bases; unmatched junction nucleotides: 7. CDR3 sequence (DNA): TGCGCCAGCTCGGCGGGGGACGGCTACAATGAGCAGTTCTTC. Protein: CASSAGDGYNEQFF.

This clonotype was seen more than once but under ten times. The chain recombines TRBV5-1 with TRBJ1-1; D may be TRBD1 (5 bases). From germline, CDR1 is SGHRS and CDR2 YFSETQ. Trimming cost V 0 bases and J 4 bases, with 16 bases left between them. There are 16 residues in the CDR3. CDR3 amino acids: CASSLGPREWGTEAFF. The CDR3 nucleotides read TGCGCCAGCAGCTTGGGCCCCAGGGAGTGGGGCACTGAAGCTTTCTTT.

This clonotype was observed a handful of times. The chain combines TRBV7-8 with TRBJ1-5; D remains ambiguous. This CDR3 has 15 residues. The V gene's germline CDR1 is SGHVS and CDR2 FQNEAQ. V was cut by 0 bases and J by 3 bases, with 9 bases left in between. Written as DNA, the CDR3 is TGTGCCAGCAGCTTAGCGCAGGCAGTCAATCAGCCCCAGCATTTT. Translation gives CASSLAQAVNQPQHF.

V and J are TRBV5-1 and TRBJ1-4; the D is unclear. The germline V gene has CDR1 SGHRS and CDR2 YFSETQ. This CDR3 has 13 amino acids. V was pared by 1 base and J by 7 bases, with 8 bases between. The CDR3 here is CASSLRNFEKLFF. In DNA, the CDR3 is TGCGCCAGCAGCTTGAGGAACTTTGAAAAACTGTTTTTT.

The rearrangement uses TRBV11-2 and TRBJ2-5; tentatively, D is TRBD1 (6 bases). This CDR3 contains 18 residues. In germline, CDR1 is SGHAT, CDR2 FQNNGV. V lost 5 bases and J 4 bases, leaving 26 bases between the germline ends. CDR3 protein: CASSASRGTGPRAETQYF. CDR3 bases: TGTGCCAGCAGCGCTAGTAGGGGGACGGGCCCGAGGGCAGAGACCCAGTACTTC. Full variable domain (outside the CDR3, taken from reference TRBV11-2 and TRBJ2-5): EAGVAQSPRYKIIEKRQSVAFWCNPISGHATLYWYQQILGQGPKLLIQFQNNGVVDDSQLPKDRFSAERLKGVDSTLKIQPAKLEDSAVYLCASSASRGTGPRAETQYFGPGTRLLVL.

The chain recombines TRBV27 with TRBJ1-1; 7 bases are a match to TRBD1. The CDR3 sequence is 18 residues long. The ends lost 5 bases at V and 3 bases at J; junction bases unmatched: 18. Germline values: CDR1 MNHEY, CDR2 SMNVEV (reference sequence). CDR3 sequence (DNA): TGTGCCAGCAGTGCTTCTTCAGGGGGGGCTGAGCCCTACACTGAAGCTTTCTTT. Encoded protein: CASSASSGGAEPYTEAFF.

The chain couples TRBV29-1 to TRBJ2-7, with 10 positions matching TRBD1. This CDR3 contains 14 residues. Germline V gene data show CDR1 as SQVTM and CDR2 as ANQGSEA. The V gene end was trimmed by 4 bases and the J gene end by 6 bases; junction bases not matched to a gene: 9. As DNA, the CDR3 is TGCAGCGTTGGTTTGTCGGGACAGGGGTCCGAGCAGTACTTC. Translation gives CSVGLSGQGSEQYF.

The CDR3 spells CASSGARDSQYF. CDR3 in DNA: TGTGCCAGCAGCGGAGCACGGGACTCGCAGTATTTT. The J gene is TRBJ2-3, the V gene TRBV5-5, with D maybe TRBD2 (6 bases). The CDR3 runs to 12 residues. Trimming stripped 4 bases from V and 10 bases from J, with 13 bases between. Germline-derived CDR1 and CDR2 are SGHKS and YYEKEE (reference sequence).

The chain uses TRBV7-3 and TRBJ2-5; D ambiguous. This CDR3 has 14 amino acids. The germline V gene has CDR1 SGHTA and CDR2 FQGTGA. The V end was cut by 0 bases, the J end by 4 bases, with 9 bases between. CDR3 coding DNA: TGTGCCAGCAGCTTAACAGCCGATCCAGAGACCCAGTACTTC. It yields the protein CASSLTADPETQYF.

The chain joins TRBV29-1 to TRBJ1-2, with D uncertain. V was shortened by 0 bases and J by 4 bases, with 9 bases between the two germline ends. This CDR3 contains 13 residues. Per the germline V gene, CDR1 is SQVTM and CDR2 is ANQGSEA. Written as DNA, the CDR3 is TGCAGCGTTGAAGATCTGGGTTCCTATGGCTACACCTTC. Amino acids: CSVEDLGSYGYTF. The full variable domain, its missing parts supplied by reference TRBV29-1 and TRBJ1-2, is SAVISQKPSRDICQRGTSLTIQCQVDSQVTMMFWYRQQPGQSLTLIATANQGSEATYESGFVIDKFPISRPNLTFSTLTVSNMSPEDSSIYLCSVEDLGSYGYTFGSGTRLTVV.

V gene TRBV7-3 combines with J gene TRBJ2-5, with TRBD2 matching 8 bases. The germline gives CDR1 SGHTA, CDR2 FQGTGA. The CDR3 is made up of 16 amino acids. V dropped 4 bases and J dropped 5; count of bases not matched to a gene: 12. CDR3 amino acids: CASSSEGGRGGETQYF. CDR3 coding DNA: TGTGCCAGCAGCTCCGAAGGGGGACGGGGGGGCGAGACCCAGTACTTC.

This clonotype was detected only a few times. The rearrangement uses TRBV20-1 and TRBJ2-1, with 8 bases lining up with TRBD2. V shed 2 bases, J shed 8 bases, and the junction held 11 bases outside the gene matches. This CDR3 region has 15 residues. CDR1 and CDR2 from the germline V gene are DFQATT and SNEGSKA (reference sequence). The CDR3 bases are TGCAGTGCTAGAATTATGGGCGGGAGGATCGATGAGCAGTTCTTC. Encoded protein: CSARIMGGRIDEQFF.

The rearrangement links TRBV6-2 or TRBV6-3 to TRBJ2-7, with TRBD1 as a possible D gene (6 bases). This CDR3 is built from 14 residues. The germline V gene encodes CDR1 MNHEY and CDR2 SVGEGT. Trimming stripped 6 bases from V and 0 bases from J, with 12 bases between. The DNA of the CDR3 is TGTGCCAGCAGGGTTCAGGGGAACTCCTACGAGCAGTACTTC. Translated: CASRVQGNSYEQYF.

V usage is TRBV7-8 and J usage is TRBJ1-5; D perhaps matches TRBD1 (6 bases). The CDR3 covers 14 residues. The germline V and J ends were trimmed by 5 bases and 1 base, with 9 bases remaining between them. CDR1 is SGHVS, CDR2 FQNEAQ, per germline. The chain's CDR3 is CASSATGSNQPQHF. CDR3 bases: TGTGCCAGCAGCGCCACAGGGAGCAATCAGCCCCAGCATTTT.

V is TRBV5-1 and J is TRBJ1-1; 7 bases align to TRBD1. The CDR3 loop spans 16 amino acids. Germline V gene data show CDR1 as SGHRS and CDR2 as YFSETQ. Trimming took 3 bases from V and 0 from J; bases not matched to a gene: 8. The CDR3 spells CASSSQGVGVNTEAFF. The CDR3, as DNA: TGCGCCAGCAGCTCGCAGGGGGTAGGCGTGAACACTGAAGCTTTCTTT. The complete variable domain, with remaining parts taken from reference TRBV5-1 and TRBJ1-1, reads KAGVTQTPRYLIKTRGQQVTLSCSPISGHRSVSWYQQTPGQGLQFLFEYFSETQRNKGNFPGRFSGRQFSNSRSEMNVSTLELGDSALYLCASSSQGVGVNTEAFFGQGTRLTVV.